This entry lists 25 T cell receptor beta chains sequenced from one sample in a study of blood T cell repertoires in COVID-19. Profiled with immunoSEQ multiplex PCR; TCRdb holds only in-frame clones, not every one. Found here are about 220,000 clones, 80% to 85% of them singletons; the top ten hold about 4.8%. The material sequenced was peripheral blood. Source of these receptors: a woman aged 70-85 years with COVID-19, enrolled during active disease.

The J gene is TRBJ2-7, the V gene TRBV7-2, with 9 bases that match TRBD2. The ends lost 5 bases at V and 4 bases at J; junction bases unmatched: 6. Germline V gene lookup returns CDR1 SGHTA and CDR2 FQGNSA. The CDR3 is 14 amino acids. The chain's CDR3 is CASSPSGRRYEQYF. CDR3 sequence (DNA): TGTGCCAGCAGCCCAAGCGGGAGGAGGTACGAGCAGTACTTC.

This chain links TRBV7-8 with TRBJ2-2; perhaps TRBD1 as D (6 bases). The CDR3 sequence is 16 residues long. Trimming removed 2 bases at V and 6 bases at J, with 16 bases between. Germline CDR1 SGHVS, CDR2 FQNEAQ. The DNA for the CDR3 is TGTGCCAGCAGCTTATTACAGATGGGGGCGTCCGGGGAGCTGTTTTTT. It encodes CASSLLQMGASGELFF.

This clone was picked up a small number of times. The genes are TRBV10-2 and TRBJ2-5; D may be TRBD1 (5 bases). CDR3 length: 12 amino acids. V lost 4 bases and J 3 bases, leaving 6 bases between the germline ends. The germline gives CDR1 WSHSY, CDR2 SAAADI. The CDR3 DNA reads TGCGCCAGCAGTGCGACAGAAGAGACCCAGTACTTC. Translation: CASSATEETQYF.

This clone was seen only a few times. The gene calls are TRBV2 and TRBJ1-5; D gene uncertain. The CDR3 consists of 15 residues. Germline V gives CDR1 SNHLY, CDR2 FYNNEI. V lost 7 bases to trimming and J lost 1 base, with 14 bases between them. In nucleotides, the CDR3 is TGTGCCAGCAAACCCCCCCCTAGGAGCAATCAGCCCCAGCATTTT. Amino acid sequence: CASKPPPRSNQPQHF.

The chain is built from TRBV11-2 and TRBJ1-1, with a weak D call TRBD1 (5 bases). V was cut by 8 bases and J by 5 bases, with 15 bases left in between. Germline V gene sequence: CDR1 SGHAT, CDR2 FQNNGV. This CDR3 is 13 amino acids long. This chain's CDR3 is CASYVMEGTEAFF. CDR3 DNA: TGTGCCAGCTATGTTATGGAGGGGACTGAAGCTTTCTTT. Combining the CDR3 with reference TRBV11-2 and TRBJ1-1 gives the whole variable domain EAGVAQSPRYKIIEKRQSVAFWCNPISGHATLYWYQQILGQGPKLLIQFQNNGVVDDSQLPKDRFSAERLKGVDSTLKIQPAKLEDSAVYLCASYVMEGTEAFFGQGTRLTVV.

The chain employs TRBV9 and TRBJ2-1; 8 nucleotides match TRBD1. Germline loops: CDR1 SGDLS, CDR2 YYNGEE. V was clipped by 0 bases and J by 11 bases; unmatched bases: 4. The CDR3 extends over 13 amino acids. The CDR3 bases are TGTGCCAGCAGCGTAGGGCCAGGGGGCAAGCAGTTCTTC. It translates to CASSVGPGGKQFF.

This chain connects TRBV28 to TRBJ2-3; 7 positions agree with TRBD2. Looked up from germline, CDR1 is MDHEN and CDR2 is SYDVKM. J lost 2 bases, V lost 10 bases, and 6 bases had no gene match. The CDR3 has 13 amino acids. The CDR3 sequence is CATWRGITDTQYF. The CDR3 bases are TGTGCCACCTGGCGGGGGATCACAGATACGCAGTATTTT.

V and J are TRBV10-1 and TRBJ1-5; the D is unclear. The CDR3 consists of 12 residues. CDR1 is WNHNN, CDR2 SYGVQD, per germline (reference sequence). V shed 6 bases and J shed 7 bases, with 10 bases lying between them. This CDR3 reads CASSPTRQPQHF. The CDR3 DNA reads TGCGCCAGCAGCCCCACACGACAGCCCCAGCATTTT.

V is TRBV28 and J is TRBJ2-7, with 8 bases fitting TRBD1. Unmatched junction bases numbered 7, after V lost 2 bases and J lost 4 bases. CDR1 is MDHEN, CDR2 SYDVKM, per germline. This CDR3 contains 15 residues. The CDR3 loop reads CASSLPGQGGYEQYF. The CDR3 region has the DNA TGTGCCAGCAGTTTACCTGGACAGGGAGGATACGAGCAGTACTTC.

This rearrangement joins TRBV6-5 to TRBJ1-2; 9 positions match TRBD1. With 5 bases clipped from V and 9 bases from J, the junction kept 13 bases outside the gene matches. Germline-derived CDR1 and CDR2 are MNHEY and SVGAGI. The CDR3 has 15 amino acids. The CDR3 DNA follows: TGTGCCAGCAGTCTAACAGGGGGCGTGCAGACGAGCTACACCTTC. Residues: CASSLTGGVQTSYTF.

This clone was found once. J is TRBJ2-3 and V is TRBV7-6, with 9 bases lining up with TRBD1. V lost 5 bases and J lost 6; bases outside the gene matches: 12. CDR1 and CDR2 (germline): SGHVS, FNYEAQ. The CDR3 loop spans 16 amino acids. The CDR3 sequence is CASSQGTRQGVDTQYF. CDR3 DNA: TGTGCCAGCAGCCAAGGAACCAGACAGGGGGTGGATACGCAGTATTTT.

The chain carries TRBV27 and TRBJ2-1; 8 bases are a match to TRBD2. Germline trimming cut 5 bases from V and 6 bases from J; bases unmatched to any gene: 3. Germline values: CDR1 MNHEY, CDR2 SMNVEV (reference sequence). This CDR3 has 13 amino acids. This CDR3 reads CASSGGTSNEQFF. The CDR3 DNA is TGTGCCAGCAGTGGAGGGACTAGCAATGAGCAGTTCTTC.

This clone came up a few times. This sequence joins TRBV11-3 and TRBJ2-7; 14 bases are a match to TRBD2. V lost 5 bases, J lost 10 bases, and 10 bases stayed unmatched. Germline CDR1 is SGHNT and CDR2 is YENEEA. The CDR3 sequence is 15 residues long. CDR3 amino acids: CASSAGTSGGTLQYF. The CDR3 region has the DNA TGTGCCAGCAGCGCCGGGACTAGCGGGGGAACTCTCCAGTACTTC.

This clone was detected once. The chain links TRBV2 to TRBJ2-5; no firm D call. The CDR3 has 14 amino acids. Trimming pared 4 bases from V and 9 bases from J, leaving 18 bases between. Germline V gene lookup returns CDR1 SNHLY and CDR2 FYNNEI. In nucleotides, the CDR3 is TGTGCCAGCAGTGCGTCAGAACTACCCACTCCCCAGTACTTC. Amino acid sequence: CASSASELPTPQYF.

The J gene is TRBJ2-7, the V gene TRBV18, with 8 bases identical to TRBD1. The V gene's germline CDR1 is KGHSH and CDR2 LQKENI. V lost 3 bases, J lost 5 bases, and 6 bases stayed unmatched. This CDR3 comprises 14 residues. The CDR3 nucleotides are TGTGCCAGCTCACCCGGACAGGGAAACGACGAGCAGTACTTC. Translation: CASSPGQGNDEQYF.

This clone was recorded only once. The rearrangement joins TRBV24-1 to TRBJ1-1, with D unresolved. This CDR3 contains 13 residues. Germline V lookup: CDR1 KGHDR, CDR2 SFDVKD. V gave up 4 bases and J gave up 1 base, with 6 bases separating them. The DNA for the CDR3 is TGTGCCACCAGTGAAGCGGGGAACACTGAAGCTTTCTTT. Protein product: CATSEAGNTEAFF.

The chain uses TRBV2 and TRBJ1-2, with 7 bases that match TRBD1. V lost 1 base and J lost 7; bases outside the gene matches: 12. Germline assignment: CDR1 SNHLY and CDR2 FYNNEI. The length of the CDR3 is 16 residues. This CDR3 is CASSEVSSDRAFGYTF. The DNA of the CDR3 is TGTGCCAGCAGTGAAGTTTCATCCGACAGGGCCTTTGGCTACACCTTC.

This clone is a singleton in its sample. The CDR3 DNA sequence: TGTGCCAGCAGGACAGGGGGCAGGACTGAAGCTTTCTTT. Protein sequence: CASRTGGRTEAFF. The gene calls are TRBV2 and TRBJ1-1; 10 bases are a match to TRBD1. This CDR3 has 13 residues. J lost 5 bases, V lost 6 bases, and 3 bases had no gene match. Germline CDR1 SNHLY, CDR2 FYNNEI.

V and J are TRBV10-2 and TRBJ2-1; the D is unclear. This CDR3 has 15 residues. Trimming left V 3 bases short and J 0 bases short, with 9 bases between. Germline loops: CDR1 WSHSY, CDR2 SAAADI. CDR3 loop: CASSDYPSSYNEQFF. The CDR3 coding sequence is TGCGCCAGCAGTGACTACCCGAGCTCCTACAATGAGCAGTTCTTC.

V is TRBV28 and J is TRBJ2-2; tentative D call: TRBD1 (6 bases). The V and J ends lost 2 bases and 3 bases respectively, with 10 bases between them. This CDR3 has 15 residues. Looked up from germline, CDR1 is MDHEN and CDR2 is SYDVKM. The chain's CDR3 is CASSLGGSDTGELFF. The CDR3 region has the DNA TGTGCCAGCAGTTTAGGGGGCTCGGACACCGGGGAGCTGTTTTTT.

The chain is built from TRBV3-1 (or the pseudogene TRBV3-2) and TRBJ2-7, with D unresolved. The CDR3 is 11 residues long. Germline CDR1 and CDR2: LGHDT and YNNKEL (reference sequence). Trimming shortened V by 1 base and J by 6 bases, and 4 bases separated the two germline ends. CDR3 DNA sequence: TGTGCCAGCAGCCAAGCCCTCGAGCAGTACTTC. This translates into CASSQALEQYF.

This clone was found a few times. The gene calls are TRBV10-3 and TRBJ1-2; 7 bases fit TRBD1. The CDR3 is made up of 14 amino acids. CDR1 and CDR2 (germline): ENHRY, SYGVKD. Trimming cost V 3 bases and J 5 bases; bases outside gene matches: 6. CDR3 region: CAISETGEGYGYTF. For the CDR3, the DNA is TGTGCCATCAGTGAAACAGGGGAAGGGTATGGCTACACCTTC.

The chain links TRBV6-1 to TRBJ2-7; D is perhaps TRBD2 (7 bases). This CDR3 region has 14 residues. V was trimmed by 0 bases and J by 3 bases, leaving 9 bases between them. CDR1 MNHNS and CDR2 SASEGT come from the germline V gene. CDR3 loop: CASSEAGGGYEQYF. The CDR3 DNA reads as TGTGCCAGCAGTGAAGCGGGAGGGGGCTACGAGCAGTACTTC.

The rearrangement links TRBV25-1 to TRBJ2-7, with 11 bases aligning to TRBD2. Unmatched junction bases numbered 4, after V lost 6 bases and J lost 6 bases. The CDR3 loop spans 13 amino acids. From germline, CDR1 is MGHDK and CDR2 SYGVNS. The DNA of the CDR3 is TGTGCCAGCAGACTAGCGGGGGCCATCGAGCAGTACTTC. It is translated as CASRLAGAIEQYF.

The CDR3 protein is CASRDRAGGEQYF. The CDR3 DNA reads as TGTGCCAGCCGGGACAGGGCCGGGGGGGAGCAGTACTTC. The rearrangement uses TRBV28 and TRBJ2-7; TRBD1 matches at 9 bases. The V segment lost 8 bases and the J segment 7 bases; nucleotides outside the gene matches: 9. The CDR3 length is 13 residues. The germline gives CDR1 MDHEN, CDR2 SYDVKM.